This T cell receptor beta chain came from a study of cytomegalovirus exposure and HLA in healthy donors. Of note for this clone: What it recognizes is unknown.

This PCR relied on a set of 60 Vbeta primers and 13 Jbeta primers. Only in-frame clones appear in the TCRdb table, and some are missing; sequencing was by immunoSEQ multiplex PCR. The sample carries some 100,000 clones, around 79% recorded once. Findings and caveats of the study: Follow-up analysis later connected one missense variant in DCLRE1C with trimming of TCR beta V- and J-genes. The study flagged about 150 TCR beta chains as cytomegalovirus-associated.

V was shortened by 5 bases and J by 7 bases, with 11 bases between the two germline ends. The CDR3 extends over 12 amino acids. CDR1 is MDHEN, CDR2 SYDVKM, per germline. Sequences were obtained from PBMCs. The receptor comes from a woman aged 70-85 years in good health and CMV-seropositive. This rearrangement joins TRBV28 to TRBJ1-2; weak D call: TRBD1 (5 bases). CDR3 in amino acids: CASSPTGRGYTF. CDR3 bases: TGTGCCAGCAGTCCCACAGGCCGTGGCTACACCTTC.